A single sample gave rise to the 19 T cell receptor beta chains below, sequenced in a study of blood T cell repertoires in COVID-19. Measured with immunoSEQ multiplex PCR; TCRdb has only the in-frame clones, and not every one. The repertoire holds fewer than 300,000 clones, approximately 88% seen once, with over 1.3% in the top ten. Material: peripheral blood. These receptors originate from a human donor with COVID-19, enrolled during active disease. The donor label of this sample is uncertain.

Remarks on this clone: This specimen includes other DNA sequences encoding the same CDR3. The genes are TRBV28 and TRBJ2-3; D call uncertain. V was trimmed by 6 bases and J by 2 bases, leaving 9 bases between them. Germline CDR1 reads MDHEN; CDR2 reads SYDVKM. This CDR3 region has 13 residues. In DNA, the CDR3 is TGTGCCAGCAGCCCCCCCTCCACAGATACGCAGTATTTT. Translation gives CASSPPSTDTQYF.

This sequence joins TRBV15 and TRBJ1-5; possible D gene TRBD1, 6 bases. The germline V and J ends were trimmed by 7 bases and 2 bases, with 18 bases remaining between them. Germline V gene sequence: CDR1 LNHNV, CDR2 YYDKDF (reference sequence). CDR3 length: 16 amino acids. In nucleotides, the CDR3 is TGTGCCACCACCGCTTGGGGGGGGGCTGGCAATCAGCCCCAGCATTTT. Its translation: CATTAWGGAGNQPQHF.

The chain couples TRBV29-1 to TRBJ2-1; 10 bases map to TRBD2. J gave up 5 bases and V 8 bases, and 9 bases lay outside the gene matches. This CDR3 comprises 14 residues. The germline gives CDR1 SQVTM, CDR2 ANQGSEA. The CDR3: CSTAGTSENNEQFF. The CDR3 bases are TGCAGCACCGCCGGGACTAGCGAAAACAATGAGCAGTTCTTC.

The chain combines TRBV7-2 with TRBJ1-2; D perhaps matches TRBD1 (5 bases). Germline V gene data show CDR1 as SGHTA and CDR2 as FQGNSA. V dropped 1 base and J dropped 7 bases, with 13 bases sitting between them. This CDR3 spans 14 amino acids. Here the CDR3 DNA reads TGTGCCAGCAGCTTAGACGGGGGGAAAGCTGGCTACACCTTC. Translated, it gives CASSLDGGKAGYTF.

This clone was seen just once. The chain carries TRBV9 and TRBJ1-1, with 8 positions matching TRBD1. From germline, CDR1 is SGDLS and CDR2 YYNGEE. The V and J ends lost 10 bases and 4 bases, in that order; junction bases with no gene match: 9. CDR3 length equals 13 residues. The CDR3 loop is CAQWTGRCTEAFF. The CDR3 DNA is TGTGCCCAGTGGACAGGGAGGTGCACTGAAGCTTTCTTT.

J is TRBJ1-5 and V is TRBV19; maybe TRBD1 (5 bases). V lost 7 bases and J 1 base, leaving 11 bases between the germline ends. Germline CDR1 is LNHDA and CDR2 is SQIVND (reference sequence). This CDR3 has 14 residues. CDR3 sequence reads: CASTPDRSNQPQHF. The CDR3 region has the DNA TGTGCCAGTACCCCTGACAGAAGCAATCAGCCCCAGCATTTT. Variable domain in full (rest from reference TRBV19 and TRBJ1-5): DGGITQSPKYLFRKEGQNVTLSCEQNLNHDAMYWYRQDPGQGLRLIYYSQIVNDFQKGDIAEGYSVSREKKESFPLTVTSAQKNPTAFYLCASTPDRSNQPQHFGDGTRLSIL.

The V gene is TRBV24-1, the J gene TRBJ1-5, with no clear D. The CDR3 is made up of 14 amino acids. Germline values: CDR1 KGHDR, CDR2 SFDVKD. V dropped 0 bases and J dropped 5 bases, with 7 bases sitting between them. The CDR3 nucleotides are TGTGCCACCAGTGATTTGGGCGAGGATCAGCCCCAGCATTTT. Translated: CATSDLGEDQPQHF.

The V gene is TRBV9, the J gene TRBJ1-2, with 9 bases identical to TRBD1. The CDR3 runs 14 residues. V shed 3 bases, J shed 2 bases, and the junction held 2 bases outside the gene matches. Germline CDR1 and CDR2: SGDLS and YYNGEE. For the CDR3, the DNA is TGTGCCAGCAGCGCTGGACAGGGGAACTATGGCTACACCTTC. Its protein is CASSAGQGNYGYTF.

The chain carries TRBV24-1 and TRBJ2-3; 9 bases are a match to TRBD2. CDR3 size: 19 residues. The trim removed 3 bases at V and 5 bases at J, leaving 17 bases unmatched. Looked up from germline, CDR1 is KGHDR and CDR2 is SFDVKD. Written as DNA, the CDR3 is TGTGCCACCAGTGATCCCCGGGACGGCGCGGGAGGGGGAGGAGATACGCAGTATTTT. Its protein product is CATSDPRDGAGGGGDTQYF.

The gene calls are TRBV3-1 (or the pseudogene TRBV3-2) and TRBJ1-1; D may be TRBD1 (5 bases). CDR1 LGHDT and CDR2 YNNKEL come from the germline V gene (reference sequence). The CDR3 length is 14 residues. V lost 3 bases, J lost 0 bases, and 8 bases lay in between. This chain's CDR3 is CASSHGGMNTEAFF. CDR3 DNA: TGTGCCAGCAGCCATGGGGGGATGAACACTGAAGCTTTCTTT.

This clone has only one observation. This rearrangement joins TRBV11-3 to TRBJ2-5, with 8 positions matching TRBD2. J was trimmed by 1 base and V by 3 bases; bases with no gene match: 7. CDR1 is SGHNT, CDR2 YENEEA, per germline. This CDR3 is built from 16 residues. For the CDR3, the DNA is TGTGCCAGCAGCTTGGGGCTAGCGGGTTCCCAAGAGACCCAGTACTTC. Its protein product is CASSLGLAGSQETQYF.

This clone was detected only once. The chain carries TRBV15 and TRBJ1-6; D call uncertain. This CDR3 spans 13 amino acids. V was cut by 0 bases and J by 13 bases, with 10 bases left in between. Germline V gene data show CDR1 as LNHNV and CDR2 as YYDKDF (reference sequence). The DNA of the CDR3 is TGTGCCACCAGCAGAGACCAAACGGAGCCCCTCCACTTT. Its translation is CATSRDQTEPLHF.

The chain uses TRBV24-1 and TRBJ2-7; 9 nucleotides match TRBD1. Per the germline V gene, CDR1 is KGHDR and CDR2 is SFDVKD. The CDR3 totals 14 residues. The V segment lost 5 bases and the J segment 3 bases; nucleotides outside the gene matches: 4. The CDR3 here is CATSGGQGFYEQYF. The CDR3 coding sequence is TGTGCCACCAGTGGGGGACAGGGATTCTACGAGCAGTACTTC.

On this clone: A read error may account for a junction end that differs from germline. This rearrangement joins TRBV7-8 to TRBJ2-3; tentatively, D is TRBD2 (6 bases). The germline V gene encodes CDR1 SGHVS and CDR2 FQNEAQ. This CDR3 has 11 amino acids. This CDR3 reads CASSSLDYVDF. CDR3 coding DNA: TGTGCCAGCAGTTCGTTGGACTATGTGGATTTT.

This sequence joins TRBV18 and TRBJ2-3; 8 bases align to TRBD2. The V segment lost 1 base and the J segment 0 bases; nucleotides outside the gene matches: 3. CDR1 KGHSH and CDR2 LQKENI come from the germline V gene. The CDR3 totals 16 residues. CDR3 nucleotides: TGTGCCAGCTCACCACTTAGCGGGACTAGCACAGATACGCAGTATTTT. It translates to CASSPLSGTSTDTQYF.

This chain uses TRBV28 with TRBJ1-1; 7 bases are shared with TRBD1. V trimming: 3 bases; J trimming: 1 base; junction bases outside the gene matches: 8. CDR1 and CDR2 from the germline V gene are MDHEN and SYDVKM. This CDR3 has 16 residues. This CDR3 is CASSFGLGTENTEAFF. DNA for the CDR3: TGTGCCAGCAGTTTCGGGTTGGGGACAGAGAACACTGAAGCTTTCTTT.

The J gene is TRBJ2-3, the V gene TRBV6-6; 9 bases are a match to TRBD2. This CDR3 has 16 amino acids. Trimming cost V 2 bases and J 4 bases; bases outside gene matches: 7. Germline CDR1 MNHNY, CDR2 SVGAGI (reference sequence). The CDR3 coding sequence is TGTGCCAGCAGTTACGTCGCTAGCGGGAACTCAGATACGCAGTATTTT. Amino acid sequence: CASSYVASGNSDTQYF.

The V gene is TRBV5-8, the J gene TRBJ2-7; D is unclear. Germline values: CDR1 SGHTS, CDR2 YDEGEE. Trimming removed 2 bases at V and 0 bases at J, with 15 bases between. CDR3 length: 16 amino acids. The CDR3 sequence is CASSFWVRATSYEQYF. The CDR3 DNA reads TGTGCCAGCAGCTTTTGGGTCAGAGCGACCTCCTACGAGCAGTACTTC.

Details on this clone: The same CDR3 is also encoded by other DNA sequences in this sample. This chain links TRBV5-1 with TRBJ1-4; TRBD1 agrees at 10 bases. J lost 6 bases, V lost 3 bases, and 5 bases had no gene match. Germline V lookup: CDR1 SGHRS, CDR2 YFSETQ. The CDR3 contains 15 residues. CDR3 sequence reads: CASSSTGTGDEKLFF. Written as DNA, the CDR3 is TGCGCCAGCAGCTCGACCGGGACAGGGGATGAAAAACTGTTTTTT. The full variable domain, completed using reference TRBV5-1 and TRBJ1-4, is KAGVTQTPRYLIKTRGQQVTLSCSPISGHRSVSWYQQTPGQGLQFLFEYFSETQRNKGNFPGRFSGRQFSNSRSEMNVSTLELGDSALYLCASSSTGTGDEKLFFGSGTQLSVL.